Given below is one T cell receptor beta chain in context. The entry originates in a study of OX40 agonist ivuxolimab in advanced cancers. Overall study context: Ivuxolimab is an agonistic anti-OX40 (CD134) antibody, and patients were treated with it. While on treatment, patients had intravenous ivuxolimab at 0.01 to 10 mg/kg every 2 weeks. Past anti-PD-1, anti-PD-L1 or anti-CTLA-4 therapy was accepted, and 40% to 45% had received some.

At cycle 4 day 1, cycle 7 day 1, and baseline, blood was sampled. V lost 3 bases, J lost 2 bases, and 9 bases lay in between. Germline V lookup: CDR1 SGDLS, CDR2 YYNGEE. This CDR3 comprises 13 residues. This table comes from immunoSEQ multiplex PCR, and its TCRdb copy is limited to in-frame clones, with some not included. Here the sample spans about 35,000 clones, roughly 84% being singletons. The chain carries TRBV9 and TRBJ2-7, with D maybe TRBD2 (5 bases). Specimen: CD4+ or CD8+ T cells sorted from blood, collected in a trial of the OX40 agonist ivuxolimab. This receptor was taken from an adult with an advanced solid tumor such as melanoma, head and neck, liver or kidney cancer. The DNA of the CDR3 is TGTGCCAGCAGCGGTCCGCGGGCCTACGAGCAGTACTTC. Residues: CASSGPRAYEQYF.